This T cell receptor beta chain was observed in a study of OX40 agonist ivuxolimab in advanced cancers. With respect to this clone: Its antigen is unidentified.

Findings and limits, study-wide: Expanded clones were, on average, more numerous among CD8+ T cells than CD4+.

Germline CDR1 reads SGHRS; CDR2 reads YFSETQ. With V trimmed by 2 bases and J by 7 bases, 3 bases remained unmatched. This CDR3 is 15 amino acids long. The repertoire was sequenced with immunoSEQ multiplex PCR; TCRdb's copy has only in-frame clones and lacks some. The repertoire holds about 18,000 clones, about 74% seen once, with about 24% in the top ten. The chain links TRBV5-1 to TRBJ2-1; TRBD2 matches at 13 bases. The receptor comes from an adult with an advanced solid tumor such as melanoma, head and neck, liver or kidney cancer. The source was CD4+ or CD8+ T cells sorted from blood, collected in a trial of the OX40 agonist ivuxolimab. The CDR3 sequence is CASSLGLAGANEQFF. CDR3 coding DNA: TGCGCCAGCAGCTTAGGACTAGCGGGAGCGAATGAGCAGTTCTTC.